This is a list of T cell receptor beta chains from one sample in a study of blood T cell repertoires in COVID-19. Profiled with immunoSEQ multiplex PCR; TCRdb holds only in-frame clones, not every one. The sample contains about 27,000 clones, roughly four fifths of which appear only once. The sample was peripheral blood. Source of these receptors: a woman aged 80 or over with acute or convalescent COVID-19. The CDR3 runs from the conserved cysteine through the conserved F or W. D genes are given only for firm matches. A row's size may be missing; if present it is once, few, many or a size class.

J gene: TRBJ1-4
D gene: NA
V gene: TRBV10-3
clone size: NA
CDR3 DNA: TGTGCCATCAGGTTCGCAGGGCGGTTTGCAACTAATGAAAAACTGTTTTTT
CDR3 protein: CAIRFAGRFATNEKLFF

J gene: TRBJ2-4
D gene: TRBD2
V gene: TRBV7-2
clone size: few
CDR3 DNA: TGTGCCAGCAGCTTCGGGCTAGCGGGGGTGCTAGCCAAAAACATTCAGTACTTC
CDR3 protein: CASSFGLAGVLAKNIQYF

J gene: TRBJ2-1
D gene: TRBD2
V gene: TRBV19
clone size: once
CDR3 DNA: TGTGCCAGTAGTACGTGGACTAGCGGGGGGTTCTACAATGAGCAGTTCTTC
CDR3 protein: CASSTWTSGGFYNEQFF

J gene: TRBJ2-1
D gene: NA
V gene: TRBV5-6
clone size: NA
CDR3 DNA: TGTGCCAGCAGCTTGGTGACAGGCTACAATGAGCAGTTCTTC
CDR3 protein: CASSLVTGYNEQFF

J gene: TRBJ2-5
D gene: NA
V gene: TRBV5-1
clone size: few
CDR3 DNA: TGCGCCAGCAGCTTTTCGGCGGCCGAGACCCAGTACTTC
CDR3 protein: CASSFSAAETQYF

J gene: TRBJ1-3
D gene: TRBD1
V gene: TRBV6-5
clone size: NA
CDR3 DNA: TGTGCCAGCAGTATCCGGGACAGGGCTGGAAACACCATATATTTT
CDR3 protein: CASSIRDRAGNTIYF

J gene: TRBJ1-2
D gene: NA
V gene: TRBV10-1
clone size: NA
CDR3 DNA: TGCGCCAGCAGTGAGTCGAGGGTCCCAGGCACCTTC
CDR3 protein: CASSESRVPGTF

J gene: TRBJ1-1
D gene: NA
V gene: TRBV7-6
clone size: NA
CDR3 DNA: TGTGCCAGCAGCTTAATCGGTGGACAGAAGAACACTGAAGCTTTCTTT
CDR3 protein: CASSLIGGQKNTEAFF

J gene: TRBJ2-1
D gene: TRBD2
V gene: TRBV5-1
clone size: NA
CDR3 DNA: TGCGCCAGCAGCTTGCGAGCGGGGGGGCTAGGGTCCTACAATGAGCAGTTCTTC
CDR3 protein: CASSLRAGGLGSYNEQFF

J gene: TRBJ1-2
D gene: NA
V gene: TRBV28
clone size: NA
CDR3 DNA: TGTGCCAGCACCCCTGGGGGGGGAGTCAACTATGGCTACACCTTC
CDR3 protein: CASTPGGGVNYGYTF

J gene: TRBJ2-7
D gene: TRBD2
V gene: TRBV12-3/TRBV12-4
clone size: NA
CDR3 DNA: TGTGCCAGCAGTTTCAGCGGGGGCTCGCAGTACTTC
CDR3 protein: CASSFSGGSQYF

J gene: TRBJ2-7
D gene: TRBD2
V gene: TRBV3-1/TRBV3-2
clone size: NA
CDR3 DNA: TGTGCCAGCAGCCGAGGGCCTAGCGGTTACGAGCAGTACTTC
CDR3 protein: CASSRGPSGYEQYF

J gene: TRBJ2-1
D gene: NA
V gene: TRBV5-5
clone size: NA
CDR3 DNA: TGTGCCAGCAGCGCCAGGGGAAGCACCTACAATGAGCAGTTCTTC
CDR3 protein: CASSARGSTYNEQFF

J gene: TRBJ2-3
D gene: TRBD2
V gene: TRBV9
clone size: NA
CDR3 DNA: TGTGCCAGCAGCATACACACTAGCGGGGGAACAGATACGCAGTATTTT
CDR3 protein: CASSIHTSGGTDTQYF

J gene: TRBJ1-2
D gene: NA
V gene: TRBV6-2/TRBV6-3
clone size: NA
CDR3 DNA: TGTGCCAGCAGTTACGAGGTGCTCGGCTACACCTTC
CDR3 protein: CASSYEVLGYTF

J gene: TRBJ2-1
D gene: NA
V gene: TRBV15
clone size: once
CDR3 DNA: TGTGCCACCAGCGGCACGGACAACTCCTACAATGAGCAGTTCTTC
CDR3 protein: CATSGTDNSYNEQFF

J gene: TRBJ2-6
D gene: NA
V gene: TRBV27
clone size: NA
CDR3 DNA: TGTGCCAGCAGTACCGGGACAAGGACCTCTGGGGCCAACGTCCTGACTTTC
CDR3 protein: CASSTGTRTSGANVLTF

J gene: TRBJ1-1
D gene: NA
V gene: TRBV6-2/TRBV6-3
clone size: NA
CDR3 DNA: TGTGCCAGCAACCCCTCGAGGGGGGAAGCTTTCTTT
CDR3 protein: CASNPSRGEAFF

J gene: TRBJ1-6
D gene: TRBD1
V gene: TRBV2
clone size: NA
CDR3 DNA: TGTGCCAGCAGTGAAGCGGGGGGACAGGGGTGGTTATCACCCCTCCACTTT
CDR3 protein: CASSEAGGQGWLSPLHF

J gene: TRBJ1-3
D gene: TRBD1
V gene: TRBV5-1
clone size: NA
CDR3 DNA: TGCGCCAGCAGCTTGCGAGCAGGGGGCCCAAACTCTGGAAACACCATATATTTT
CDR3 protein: CASSLRAGGPNSGNTIYF

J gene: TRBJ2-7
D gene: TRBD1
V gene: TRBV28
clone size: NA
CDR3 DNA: TGTGCCAGCAGTTTCGGACAGGGGGGGTTTTACGAGCAGTACTTC
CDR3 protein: CASSFGQGGFYEQYF

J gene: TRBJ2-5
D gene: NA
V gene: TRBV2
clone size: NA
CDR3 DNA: TGTGCCAGCAGTGGGGCAGGGGCTGCGGAGACCCAGTACTTC
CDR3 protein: CASSGAGAAETQYF

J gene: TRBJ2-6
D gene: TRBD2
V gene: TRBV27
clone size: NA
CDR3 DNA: TGTGCCAGCAGTCATAGCGGGAGGGCCAGGGGGGCCAACGTCCTGACTTTC
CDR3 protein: CASSHSGRARGANVLTF

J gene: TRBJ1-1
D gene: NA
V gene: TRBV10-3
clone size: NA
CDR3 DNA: TGTGCCATCAGTGTCGACACTGAAGCTTTCTTT
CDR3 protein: CAISVDTEAFF

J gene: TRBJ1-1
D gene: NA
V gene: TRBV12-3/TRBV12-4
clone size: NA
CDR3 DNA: TGTGCCAGCAGCTATGCACAGGGTGAAGCTTTCTTT
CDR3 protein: CASSYAQGEAFF

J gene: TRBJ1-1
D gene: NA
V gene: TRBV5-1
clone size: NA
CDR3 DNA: TGCGCCAGCAGCTTGATGGCCCAGGGAGGTACTGAAGCTTTCTTT
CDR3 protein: CASSLMAQGGTEAFF

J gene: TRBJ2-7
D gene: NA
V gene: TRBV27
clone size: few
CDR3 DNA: TGTGCCGTACGGGAGAGCGGCGAGCAAGAGCAGTACTTC
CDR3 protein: CAVRESGEQEQYF

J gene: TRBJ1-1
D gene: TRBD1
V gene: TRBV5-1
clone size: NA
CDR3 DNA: TGCGCCAGCAGCGCGACAGGGAACAATATGAACACTGAAGCTTTCTTT
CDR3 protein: CASSATGNNMNTEAFF

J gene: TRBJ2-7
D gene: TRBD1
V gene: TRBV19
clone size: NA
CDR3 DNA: TGTGCCAGTAGTAAAGGGGACAGATTGTACGAGCAGTACTTC
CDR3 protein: CASSKGDRLYEQYF

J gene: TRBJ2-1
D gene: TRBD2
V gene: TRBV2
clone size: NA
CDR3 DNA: TGTGCCAGCAGTGTCTGGACTAGCCACAATGAGCAGTTCTTC
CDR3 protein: CASSVWTSHNEQFF

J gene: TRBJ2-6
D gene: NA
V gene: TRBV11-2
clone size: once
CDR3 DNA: TGTGCCAGCCGGGAATCCTTTAGCTCTGGGGCCAACGTCCTGACTTTC
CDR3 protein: CASRESFSSGANVLTF

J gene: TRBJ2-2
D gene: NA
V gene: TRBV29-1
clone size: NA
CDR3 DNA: TGCAGCGCCTCGCCGTTGGCCACCGGGGAGCTGTTTTTT
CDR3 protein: CSASPLATGELFF

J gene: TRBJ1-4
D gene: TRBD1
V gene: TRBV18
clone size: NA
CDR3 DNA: TGTGCCAGCTCACCGGGACAGGGAGGGGAAAAACTGTTTTTT
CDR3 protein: CASSPGQGGEKLFF

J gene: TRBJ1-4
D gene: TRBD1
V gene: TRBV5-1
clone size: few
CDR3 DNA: TGCGCCAGCAGCTTGGCGGGGCAGGGGGGCGAAAAACTGTTTTTT
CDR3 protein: CASSLAGQGGEKLFF

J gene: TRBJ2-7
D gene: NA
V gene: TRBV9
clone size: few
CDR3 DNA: TGTGCCAGCAGCTTAATAGCTGGGGCCGAGCAGTACTTC
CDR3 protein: CASSLIAGAEQYF

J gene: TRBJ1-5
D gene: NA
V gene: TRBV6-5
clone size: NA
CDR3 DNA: TGTGCCAGCAGTTCAGGAGGGTGGGATAGCAATCAGCCCCAGCATTTT
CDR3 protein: CASSSGGWDSNQPQHF

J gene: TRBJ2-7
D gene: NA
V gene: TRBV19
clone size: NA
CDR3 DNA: TGTGCCAGTAGTTTAAGTCTAGCGATCAGGTACGAGCAGTACTTC
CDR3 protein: CASSLSLAIRYEQYF

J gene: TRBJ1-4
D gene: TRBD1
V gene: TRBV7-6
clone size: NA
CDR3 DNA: TGTGCCAGCAGCTTAGATGGGACAGAGGGAGCAACTAATGAAAAACTGTTTTTT
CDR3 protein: CASSLDGTEGATNEKLFF

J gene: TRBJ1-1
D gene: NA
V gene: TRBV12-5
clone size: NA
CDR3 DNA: TGTGCTACGCTCGGACTATCTGGGACTGAAGCTTTCTTT
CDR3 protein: CATLGLSGTEAFF